Each of the 23 T cell receptor beta chains below was sequenced from the same sample in a study of T cell changes during pregnancy in multiple sclerosis. TCRdb's table, derived via immunoSEQ multiplex PCR, lists solely in-frame clones and lacks some. This table holds about 110,000 clones, 91% found once. Sequencing used peripheral blood, obtained after pregnancy. The receptors derive from a female donor with multiple sclerosis, enrolled in a pregnancy study.

CDR3 nucleotides: TGTGCCACCCTCCCACAGGGGGAAGCAGATACGCAGTATTTT. It encodes CATLPQGEADTQYF. The rearrangement joins TRBV30 to TRBJ2-3, with 8 positions matching TRBD1. This CDR3 is built from 14 residues. V was pared by 8 bases and J by 4 bases, with 11 bases of the junction left unmatched. Germline assignment: CDR1 GTSNPN and CDR2 SVGIG (reference sequence).

This clone was seen only once. The rearrangement joins TRBV2 to TRBJ2-4; TRBD2 might be the D (5 bases). CDR3 length: 17 residues. V gave up 6 bases and J gave up 6 bases, with 24 bases separating them. The germline V gene has CDR1 SNHLY and CDR2 FYNNEI. CDR3 region: CASRERPGGPPGNIQYF. Written as DNA, the CDR3 is TGTGCCAGCAGGGAAAGGCCAGGAGGACCTCCGGGAAACATTCAGTACTTC. Full variable domain (missing parts from reference TRBV2 and TRBJ2-4): EPEVTQTPSHQVTQMGQEVILRCVPISNHLYFYWYRQILGQKVEFLVSFYNNEISEKSEIFDDQFSVERPDGSNFTLKIRSTKLEDSAMYFCASRERPGGPPGNIQYFGAGTRLSVL.

Regarding this clone: An end of the junction differs from the germline gene, which may be a read error. This sequence joins TRBV7-7 and TRBJ1-1, with D possibly matching TRBD1 (5 bases). The CDR3 is 13 amino acids. Germline V CDR1 and CDR2: SSHAT, FNYEAQ (reference sequence). The CDR3 DNA sequence: TGTGCTAGCAGCCCGGGGGACGGGGCCGAAGCTTTCTTT. Residues: CASSPGDGAEAFF.

The chain links TRBV14 to TRBJ1-4, with TRBD1 matching over 7 bases. This CDR3 comprises 15 residues. Germline V gene data show CDR1 as SGHDN and CDR2 as FVKESK. Unmatched junction bases numbered 6, after V lost 3 bases and J lost 5 bases. CDR3 DNA: TGTGCCAGCAGCCAGTACAGGGACAGAAATGAAAAACTGTTTTTT. Residues: CASSQYRDRNEKLFF.

V gene TRBV27 combines with J gene TRBJ1-1; D might be TRBD1 (5 bases). This CDR3 comprises 18 residues. Germline lookup yields CDR1 MNHEY and CDR2 SMNVEV (reference sequence). Trimming left V 0 bases short and J 3 bases short, with 20 bases between. CDR3 bases: TGTGCCAGCAGTTTATCCCTTCATCGTCCGGGCAGGGACACTGAAGCTTTCTTT. Its protein product is CASSLSLHRPGRDTEAFF.

This chain uses TRBV6-6 with TRBJ1-5; D is unresolved. Germline V CDR1 and CDR2: MNHNY, SVGAGI (reference sequence). This CDR3 is 13 amino acids long. V gave up 5 bases and J gave up 0 bases, with 5 bases separating them. CDR3: CASSLNSNQPQHF. In DNA form, the CDR3 reads TGTGCCAGCAGTCTAAATAGCAATCAGCCCCAGCATTTT.

This chain uses TRBV19 with TRBJ2-7; 9 bases agree with TRBD2. Germline V lookup: CDR1 LNHDA, CDR2 SQIVND (reference sequence). V lost 3 bases and J lost 0; bases outside the gene matches: 3. CDR3 size: 15 residues. DNA of the CDR3: TGTGCCAGTAGTATGTCTAGCGGGGACTCCTACGAGCAGTACTTC. Encoded protein: CASSMSSGDSYEQYF.

The V and J genes are TRBV27 and TRBJ2-5, with 8 bases aligning to TRBD2. Germline CDR1 MNHEY, CDR2 SMNVEV (reference sequence). V trimming: 2 bases; J trimming: 3 bases; junction bases outside the gene matches: 8. CDR3 length: 16 amino acids. The CDR3 protein is CASSLIRGGLKETQYF. Written as DNA, the CDR3 is TGTGCCAGCAGTTTAATTCGGGGGGGCTTGAAAGAGACCCAGTACTTC.

The chain is built from TRBV27 and TRBJ1-2; tentatively, D is TRBD1 (6 bases). Germline values: CDR1 MNHEY, CDR2 SMNVEV (reference sequence). V lost 8 bases and J 4 bases, leaving 17 bases between the germline ends. The CDR3 spans 14 residues. CDR3 coding DNA: TGTGCCAGCCGCCCACAGGGTCGCGGCTATGGCTACACCTTC. Translated, it gives CASRPQGRGYGYTF.

The J gene is TRBJ2-1, the V gene TRBV30, with 8 bases matching TRBD2. The germline gives CDR1 GTSNPN, CDR2 SVGIG (reference sequence). This CDR3 comprises 15 residues. The ends lost 4 bases at V and 2 bases at J; junction bases unmatched: 7. The CDR3 sequence: CAWTYGGGPYNEQFF. CDR3 sequence (DNA): TGTGCCTGGACATACGGGGGGGGGCCCTACAATGAGCAGTTCTTC.

This clone was seen a handful of times. This sequence joins TRBV6-5 and TRBJ1-1; a possible D gene is TRBD1 (5 bases). CDR3 size: 13 residues. Germline V gives CDR1 MNHEY, CDR2 SVGAGI. The V and J ends lost 6 bases and 0 bases respectively, with 8 bases between them. This CDR3 is CASSPTVNTEAFF. The DNA of the CDR3 is TGTGCCAGCAGCCCGACAGTGAACACTGAAGCTTTCTTT.

The V call is TRBV10-3, the J call TRBJ2-1; TRBD2 matches 12 bases. The V and J ends lost 4 bases and 6 bases, in that order; junction bases with no gene match: 10. The germline V gene encodes CDR1 ENHRY and CDR2 SYGVKD. The CDR3 is made up of 17 amino acids. CDR3 sequence reads: CAISVRASGGAINEQFF. CDR3 DNA: TGTGCCATCAGTGTGCGGGCTAGCGGGGGGGCCATCAATGAGCAGTTCTTC.

Written as DNA, the CDR3 is TGTGCCCCCGAGGTGTGTCAGATCTACGAGCAGTACTTC. Residues: CAPEVCQIYEQYF. This chain joins TRBV6-1 and TRBJ2-7; D uncertain. Germline V gene sequence: CDR1 MNHNS, CDR2 SASEGT. V was trimmed by 11 bases and J by 3 bases, leaving 17 bases between them. The CDR3 consists of 13 residues.

This clone was seen a single time. The chain has TRBV5-1 and TRBJ2-3, with 12 bases identical to TRBD2. The V segment lost 2 bases and the J segment 6 bases; nucleotides outside the gene matches: 1. This CDR3 contains 14 residues. Germline V gene data show CDR1 as SGHRS and CDR2 as YFSETQ. This CDR3 reads CASSLTSGGDTQYF. CDR3 coding DNA: TGCGCCAGCAGCTTAACTAGCGGGGGGGATACGCAGTATTTT.

The genes are TRBV5-1 and TRBJ1-2, with TRBD1 identical over 8 bases. Losses at the gene ends were 0 bases for V and 1 base for J; bases not matched to a gene: 8. The CDR3 is 17 amino acids. The germline V gene has CDR1 SGHRS and CDR2 YFSETQ. Written as DNA, the CDR3 is TGCGCCAGCAGCTTGGGAGGACAGGGTATCGTTAACTATGGCTACACCTTC. As protein: CASSLGGQGIVNYGYTF.

About this clone itself: Distinct nucleotide sequences in the sample also encode this CDR3. The V gene is TRBV7-6, the J gene TRBJ2-7, with 8 bases identical to TRBD1. Per the germline V gene, CDR1 is SGHVS and CDR2 is FNYEAQ. This CDR3 comprises 15 residues. V shed 3 bases, J shed 0 bases, and the junction held 4 bases outside the gene matches. The CDR3 is CASSLAGGDSYEQYF. The CDR3 bases are TGTGCCAGCAGCTTGGCAGGGGGCGACTCCTACGAGCAGTACTTC.

This clone was recorded only once. The gene calls are TRBV11-2 and TRBJ2-7; no clear D gene. This CDR3 is 14 amino acids long. The germline V gene encodes CDR1 SGHAT and CDR2 FQNNGV. Trimming removed 5 bases from V and 2 bases from J, with 13 bases in between. In nucleotides, the CDR3 is TGTGCCAGCAGCCCTCCCTGGGCAGCCTACGAGCAGTACTTC. Amino acid sequence: CASSPPWAAYEQYF.

V usage is TRBV5-6 and J usage is TRBJ1-4; D gene uncertain. V shed 4 bases and J shed 4 bases, with 17 bases lying between them. This CDR3 region has 16 residues. Germline loops: CDR1 SGHDT, CDR2 YYEEEE. The CDR3 DNA reads TGTGCCAGCAGCCTCCTTGCCGGTCGATTTAATGAAAAACTGTTTTTT. It specifies CASSLLAGRFNEKLFF.

This chain uses TRBV7-9 with TRBJ1-1; weak D call: TRBD1 (5 bases). V was cut by 0 bases and J by 4 bases, with 12 bases left in between. The germline CDR1 and CDR2 sequences are SEHNR and FQNEAQ (reference sequence). This CDR3 is built from 15 residues. CDR3 in DNA: TGTGCCAGCAGCTTAGCTTGGGGGGAGAGCACTGAAGCTTTCTTT. Translating gives CASSLAWGESTEAFF. Using reference TRBV7-9 and TRBJ1-1 for the parts outside the CDR3, the full variable domain is DTGVSQNPRHKITKRGQNVTFRCDPISEHNRLYWYRQTLGQGPEFLTYFQNEAQLEKSRLLSDRFSAERPKGSFSTLEIQRTEQGDSAMYLCASSLAWGESTEAFFGQGTRLTVV.

This chain links TRBV19 with TRBJ1-3, with a possible D match to TRBD1 (6 bases). The ends were cut back, 5 bases at V and 4 bases at J, with 12 bases in the middle. Germline V gene data show CDR1 as LNHDA and CDR2 as SQIVND (reference sequence). This CDR3 region has 14 residues. The CDR3 sequence is CASSVPGQGNTIYF. The CDR3 region has the DNA TGTGCCAGTAGTGTCCCGGGACAAGGAAACACCATATATTTT.

As for this clone: At one of its ends the junction is not consistent with the germline gene, which may arise from a read error. The genes are TRBV7-7 and TRBJ2-1; D call uncertain. This CDR3 region has 13 residues. CDR1 SSHAT and CDR2 FNYEAQ come from the germline V gene (reference sequence). The CDR3 DNA follows: TGTGCTAGCAGCACCATAGGCACAGAAGAGCAGTTCTTC. Translated, it gives CASSTIGTEEQFF.

The chain is built from TRBV30 and TRBJ2-5; 11 bases are shared with TRBD2. The CDR3 has 12 amino acids. V was pared by 4 bases and J by 14 bases, with 9 bases of the junction left unmatched. Germline CDR1 GTSNPN, CDR2 SVGIG (reference sequence). The CDR3 protein is CAWNSGGARDYF. The CDR3 DNA follows: TGTGCCTGGAATAGCGGGGGGGCCCGAGATTACTTC.

This chain links TRBV6-5 with TRBJ1-1; tentatively, D is TRBD1 (5 bases). The V end lost 10 bases, the J end lost 5 bases, and 11 bases lay between the germline ends. The CDR3 has 11 amino acids. The germline gives CDR1 MNHEY, CDR2 SVGAGI. CDR3 DNA sequence: TGTGCCACGGGACTTCGAACTGAAGCTTTCTTT. Translation: CATGLRTEAFF.